The 19 T cell receptor beta chains given below trace back to one sample, sequenced in a study of shared clonotypes between healthy human individuals. Data came from immunoSEQ multiplex PCR; TCRdb stores just in-frame clones and leaves some out. This table has millions of clones, approximately 95% appearing once. Sequenced: naive CD4+ T cells from PBMCs. Subset given: CD45RA+ positively selected. The source is a young man in good health. Some clones in this sample may be carry-over from other donors' samples.

The J gene is TRBJ2-3, the V gene TRBV28; 7 bases match TRBD1. The CDR3 spans 15 residues. J lost 7 bases, V lost 5 bases, and 12 bases had no gene match. Germline loops: CDR1 MDHEN, CDR2 SYDVKM. The CDR3 nucleotides read TGTGCCAGCAGTCCACAGGGGTACACATGGAATACGCAGTATTTT. Its protein is CASSPQGYTWNTQYF.

This chain connects TRBV20-1 to TRBJ2-3; possibly TRBD2 for D (6 bases). Trimming removed 8 bases from V and 6 bases from J, with 12 bases in between. There are 11 residues in the CDR3. The V gene's germline CDR1 is DFQATT and CDR2 SNEGSKA (reference sequence). Here the CDR3 reads CSRPSVDTQYF. In nucleotides, the CDR3 is TGCAGTCGTCCTAGCGTGGATACGCAGTATTTT.

The chain links TRBV14 to TRBJ1-3; D uncertain. CDR3 length: 16 amino acids. V shed 1 base and J shed 0 bases, with 10 bases lying between them. The germline V gene has CDR1 SGHDN and CDR2 FVKESK. The CDR3 sequence: CASSQGLGSSGNTIYF. The DNA for the CDR3 is TGTGCCAGCAGCCAAGGCCTCGGGAGCTCTGGAAACACCATATATTTT.

The V gene is TRBV10-2, the J gene TRBJ2-5; tentatively, D is TRBD1 (5 bases). V was trimmed by 10 bases and J by 4 bases, leaving 19 bases between them. CDR3 length: 14 residues. CDR1 is WSHSY and CDR2 is SAAADI in the germline V gene. CDR3 DNA sequence: TGCGCCACTTCCCCCTGGGGCAACGGAGAGACCCAGTACTTC. Its translation is CATSPWGNGETQYF.

This clone was picked up one time. Other DNA sequences of this sample code for an identical CDR3. J is TRBJ2-7 and V is TRBV2; tentative D call: TRBD2 (5 bases). CDR1 and CDR2 (germline): SNHLY, FYNNEI. V lost 6 bases and J 2 bases, leaving 8 bases between the germline ends. The CDR3 is made up of 12 amino acids. The CDR3 reads CASRGEAYEQYF. The CDR3, as DNA: TGTGCCAGCAGGGGAGAGGCCTACGAGCAGTACTTC.

The gene calls are TRBV5-6 and TRBJ1-1; no definite D call. The V end was cut by 0 bases, the J end by 1 base, with 4 bases between. The CDR3 is 13 residues long. Germline V gene lookup returns CDR1 SGHDT and CDR2 YYEEEE. CDR3 DNA sequence: TGTGCCAGCAGCTTGGAACAGAACACTGAAGCTTTCTTT. Translating it yields CASSLEQNTEAFF.

This chain connects TRBV28 to TRBJ1-5; no clear D gene. This CDR3 comprises 12 residues. Trimming pared 1 base from V and 9 bases from J, leaving 7 bases between. Germline V gene lookup returns CDR1 MDHEN and CDR2 SYDVKM. The CDR3 here is CASSLSERPQHF. As DNA, the CDR3 is TGTGCCAGCAGTTTATCGGAGCGGCCCCAGCATTTT.

This clone was seen a single time. The chain combines TRBV28 with TRBJ2-7; TRBD1 matches 9 bases. CDR3 length: 16 residues. V was clipped by 2 bases and J by 0 bases; unmatched bases: 5. Germline CDR1 is MDHEN and CDR2 is SYDVKM. CDR3 protein: CASSLAGQGLSYEQYF. Written as DNA, the CDR3 is TGTGCCAGCAGTTTAGCGGGACAGGGCCTCTCCTACGAGCAGTACTTC.

V usage is TRBV5-1 and J usage is TRBJ2-7, with D possibly being TRBD1 (6 bases). V was cut by 7 bases and J by 5 bases, with 19 bases left in between. The CDR3 length is 14 residues. CDR1 is SGHRS and CDR2 is YFSETQ in the germline V gene. The DNA of the CDR3 is TGCGCCAGCGGGGGTACAGGTCCAGGGGACGAGCAGTACTTC. Its translation is CASGGTGPGDEQYF.

The rearrangement joins TRBV5-1 to TRBJ2-1; D gene ambiguous. Germline CDR1 reads SGHRS; CDR2 reads YFSETQ. Trimming took off 1 base at V and 0 bases at J, with 8 bases between the two ends. The CDR3 is 15 amino acids. CDR3 nucleotides: TGCGCCAGCAGCTTGCAGCCCCGCTCCTACAATGAGCAGTTCTTC. Protein: CASSLQPRSYNEQFF.

The chain links TRBV11-3 to TRBJ2-3; D ambiguous. This CDR3 is 12 amino acids long. The V and J ends lost 11 bases and 0 bases respectively, with 9 bases between them. Germline CDR1 SGHNT, CDR2 YENEEA. CDR3 DNA sequence: TGTGCCTCCAAAGGGAGCACAGATACGCAGTATTTT. Translation gives CASKGSTDTQYF.

The chain recombines TRBV5-6 with TRBJ2-3; no definite D call. Per the germline V gene, CDR1 is SGHDT and CDR2 is YYEEEE. The CDR3 spans 13 residues. Trimming removed 4 bases at V and 2 bases at J, with 8 bases between. The CDR3 DNA follows: TGTGCCAGCAGCAGTCAGGCCACAGATACGCAGTATTTT. The encoded protein is CASSSQATDTQYF.

On this clone: Other DNA sequences within the sample encode an identical CDR3. The CDR3 nucleotides are TGTGCCAGCAGTTCCCGGACAGACAACTATGGCTACACCTTC. It translates to CASSSRTDNYGYTF. The chain links TRBV27 to TRBJ1-2, with D possibly TRBD1 on 6 matching bases. V dropped 4 bases and J dropped 2 bases, with 11 bases sitting between them. Germline V gene lookup returns CDR1 MNHEY and CDR2 SMNVEV (reference sequence). The CDR3 loop spans 14 amino acids.

The chain joins TRBV10-3 to TRBJ1-1; 9 nucleotides align to TRBD1. The CDR3 spans 14 residues. V shed 7 bases and J 4 bases; nucleotides not matched to a gene: 7. From germline, CDR1 is ENHRY and CDR2 SYGVKD. The CDR3 reads CAIKGQGEGTEAFF. DNA for the CDR3: TGTGCCATCAAGGGACAGGGAGAGGGCACTGAAGCTTTCTTT.

The chain is built from TRBV28 and TRBJ2-4; TRBD1 matches 7 bases. CDR1 and CDR2 (germline): MDHEN, SYDVKM. This CDR3 spans 15 amino acids. The V and J ends lost 5 bases and 3 bases, in that order; junction bases with no gene match: 7. The CDR3 DNA reads TGTGCCAGCAGTCCCGACAGGGTCCGCAAAAACATTCAGTACTTC. The encoded protein is CASSPDRVRKNIQYF.

V and J are TRBV14 and TRBJ2-5; tentatively, D is TRBD2 (6 bases). This CDR3 is 15 amino acids long. V was trimmed by 3 bases and J by 4 bases, leaving 15 bases between them. The germline V gene encodes CDR1 SGHDN and CDR2 FVKESK. Here the CDR3 reads CASSHLAEGIETQYF. In nucleotides, the CDR3 is TGTGCCAGCAGCCACTTAGCGGAGGGTATAGAGACCCAGTACTTC.

The chain links TRBV11-2 to TRBJ1-4; D not certain. The V end was cut by 3 bases, the J end by 10 bases, with 15 bases between. The CDR3 covers 14 residues. Looked up from germline, CDR1 is SGHAT and CDR2 is FQNNGV. The CDR3 DNA reads TGTGCCAGCAGCTTGGAAGGATGGTGGTCAAAACTGTTTTTT. Its translation: CASSLEGWWSKLFF.

Comment on this clone: This sample includes further DNA sequences coding for the same CDR3. The chain couples TRBV28 to TRBJ2-7; 12 nucleotides agree with TRBD2. The V gene end was trimmed by 6 bases and the J gene end by 4 bases; junction bases not matched to a gene: 7. Germline CDR1 MDHEN, CDR2 SYDVKM. The CDR3 has 15 amino acids. CDR3 amino acids: CASSPGLAGLYEQYF. DNA of the CDR3: TGTGCCAGCAGCCCTGGACTAGCGGGATTGTACGAGCAGTACTTC.

The rearrangement joins TRBV5-6 to TRBJ2-2; TRBD2 is a possible D gene (5 bases). The V gene's germline CDR1 is SGHDT and CDR2 YYEEEE. The CDR3 totals 15 residues. V lost 1 base to trimming and J lost 1 base, with 8 bases between them. The CDR3 protein is CASSLRDLNTGELFF. The CDR3 bases are TGTGCCAGCAGCTTGCGGGATTTGAACACCGGGGAGCTGTTTTTT.